The 5 T cell receptor beta chains given below trace back to one sample, sequenced in a study of CD8 T cells in Susac syndrome. With random hexamers, roughly 0.5 to 1 ug RNA was reverse transcribed. TCRdb recomputed calls from the immunoSEQ multiplex PCR reads with MiXCR, one row per CDR3 protein. Of some 130,000 distinct CDR3 sequences listed, more than 85% are singletons. Sequenced: CD8+ T cells from PBMCs. The receptors were gathered from a human donor with Susac syndrome.

The chain combines TRBV29-1 with TRBJ2-1; 7 bases map to TRBD2. V was clipped by 2 bases and J by 2 bases; unmatched bases: 6. CDR1 SQVTM and CDR2 ANQGSEA come from the germline V gene. The CDR3 length is 15 residues. CDR3 region: CSVETSETTYNEQFF. As DNA, the CDR3 is TGCAGCGTTGAAACTAGCGAGACGACCTACAATGAGCAGTTCTTC.

The gene calls are TRBV6-6 and TRBJ1-2; 7 bases map to TRBD1. The V segment lost 6 bases and the J segment 7 bases; nucleotides outside the gene matches: 11. The CDR3 is 14 amino acids. Germline loops: CDR1 MNHNY, CDR2 SVGAGI (reference sequence). CDR3 bases: TGTGCCAGCAGCTCCACCCCGACAGGGTCTGGCTACACCTTC. Protein sequence: CASSSTPTGSGYTF.

The chain is built from TRBV24-1 and TRBJ2-5, with D perhaps matching TRBD2 (7 bases). CDR3 size: 15 residues. V was pared by 7 bases and J by 2 bases, with 16 bases between. Germline V gives CDR1 KGHDR, CDR2 SFDVKD. The CDR3: CATRGGGPIQETQYF. The CDR3 nucleotides read TGTGCCACCAGGGGCGGGGGCCCTATACAAGAGACCCAGTACTTC.

The V and J genes are TRBV29-1 and TRBJ1-1; D is ambiguous. Germline CDR1 and CDR2: SQVTM and ANQGSEA. The length of the CDR3 is 15 residues. V was shortened by 0 bases and J by 4 bases, with 15 bases between the two germline ends. CDR3 DNA sequence: TGCAGCGTTGAAGATCCGGATGGGAATAGCACTGAAGCTTTCTTT. Its protein product is CSVEDPDGNSTEAFF.

CDR3 sequence (DNA): TGTGCCAGTAGTACCGGACAGGGCCTCCACGGCACTGAAGCTTTCTTT. Amino acid sequence: CASSTGQGLHGTEAFF. The chain carries TRBV19 and TRBJ1-1; 8 positions agree with TRBD1. In germline, CDR1 is LNHDA, CDR2 SQIVND (reference sequence). The CDR3 has 16 residues. Germline trimming cut 4 bases from V and 4 bases from J; bases unmatched to any gene: 11.